This T cell receptor (beta chain) was obtained from a study of T-cell memory formation after mild COVID-19. V lost 1 base and J lost 6, with 15 bases in between. The V gene's germline CDR1 is DFQATT and CDR2 SNEGSKA (reference sequence). The CDR3 has 14 amino acids. This clonotype showed up many times. TCRdb re-derived calls from the 5' RACE reads in MiXCR, one entry per CDR3 protein. This sample has under 300,000 distinct CDR3 sequences, with approximately 16% found just once. This receptor was identified in a man aged 18 to 29 who had mild COVID-19 (a few samples of this study predate the infection). Cell type and time point are not known. The chain links TRBV20-1 to TRBJ1-1; D is unresolved. Source material: PBMCs or a T cell subset sorted from them (not recorded which). CDR3 coding DNA: TGCAGTGCTAGAGCCGGCCACTTTAGCGCTGAAGCTTTCTTT. Translation: CSARAGHFSAEAFF.